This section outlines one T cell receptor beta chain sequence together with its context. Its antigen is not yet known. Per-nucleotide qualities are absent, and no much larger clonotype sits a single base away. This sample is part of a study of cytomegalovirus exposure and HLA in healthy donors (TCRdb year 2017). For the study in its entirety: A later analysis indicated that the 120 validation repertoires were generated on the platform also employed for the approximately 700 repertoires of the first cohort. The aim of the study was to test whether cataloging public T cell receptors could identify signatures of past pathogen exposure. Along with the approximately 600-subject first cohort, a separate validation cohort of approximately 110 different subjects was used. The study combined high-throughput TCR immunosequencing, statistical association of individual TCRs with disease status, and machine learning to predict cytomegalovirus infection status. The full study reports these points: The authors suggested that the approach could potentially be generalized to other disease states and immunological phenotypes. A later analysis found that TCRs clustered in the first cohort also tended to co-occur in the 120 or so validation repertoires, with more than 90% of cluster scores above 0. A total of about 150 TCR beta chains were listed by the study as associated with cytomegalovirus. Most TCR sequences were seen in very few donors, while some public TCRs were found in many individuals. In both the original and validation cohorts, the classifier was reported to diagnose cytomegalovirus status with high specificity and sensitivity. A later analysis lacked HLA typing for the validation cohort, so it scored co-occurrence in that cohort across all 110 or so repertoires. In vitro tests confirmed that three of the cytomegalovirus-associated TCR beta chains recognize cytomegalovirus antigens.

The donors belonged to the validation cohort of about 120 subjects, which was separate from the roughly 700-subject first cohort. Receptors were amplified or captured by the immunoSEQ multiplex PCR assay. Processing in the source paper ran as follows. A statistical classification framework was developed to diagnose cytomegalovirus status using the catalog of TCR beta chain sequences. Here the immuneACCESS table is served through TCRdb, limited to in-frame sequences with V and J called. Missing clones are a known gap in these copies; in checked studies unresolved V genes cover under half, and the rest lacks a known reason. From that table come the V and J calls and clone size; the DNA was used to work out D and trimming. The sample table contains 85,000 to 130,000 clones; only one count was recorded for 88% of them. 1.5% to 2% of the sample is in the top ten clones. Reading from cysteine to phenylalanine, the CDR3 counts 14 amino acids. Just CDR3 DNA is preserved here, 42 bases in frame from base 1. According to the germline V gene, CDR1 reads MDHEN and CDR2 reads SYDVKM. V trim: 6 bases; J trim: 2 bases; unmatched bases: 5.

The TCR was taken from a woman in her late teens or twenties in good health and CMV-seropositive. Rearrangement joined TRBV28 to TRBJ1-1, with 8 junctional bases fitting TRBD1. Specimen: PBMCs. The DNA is TGTGCCAGCAGACCAGGGGGCGAAAACACTGAAGCTTTCTTT. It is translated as CASRPGGENTEAFF.